This TCR beta chain was identified during a study of blood T cell repertoires in COVID-19. Study-level background: T cells, B-cell-depleted T cells, or PBMCs supplied cDNA or gDNA.

Source study methods: Scientists estimated how many nucleated cells there were by amplifying reference gene primers. The repertoire was sequenced with immunoSEQ multiplex PCR; TCRdb's copy has only in-frame clones and lacks some. V and J calls and clone size follow that table, whereas D and trimming were derived from the DNA. The sample lists about 180,000 clones; about 88% were seen once. CDR1 and CDR2 (germline): KGHSH, LQKENI. This CDR3 comprises 16 residues. V trimming: 0 bases; J trimming: 7 bases; junction bases outside the gene matches: 9. This sequence was found in a woman aged 30 to 39 with active or convalescent COVID-19. The sequenced material came from peripheral blood. The chain links TRBV18 to TRBJ1-1; 9 nucleotides align to TRBD1. The CDR3 here is CASSPPRTGVRSEAFF. In DNA form, the CDR3 reads TGTGCCAGCTCACCACCCAGGACAGGGGTGAGAAGTGAAGCTTTCTTT. Using reference TRBV18 and TRBJ1-1 for the parts outside the CDR3, the full variable domain is NAGVMQNPRHLVRRRGQEARLRCSPMKGHSHVYWYRQLPEEGLKFMVYLQKENIIDESGMPKERFSAEFPKEGPSILRIQQVVRGDSAAYFCASSPPRTGVRSEAFFGQGTRLTVV.